This T cell receptor beta chain appears in the sequencing data of a study of blood T cell repertoires in COVID-19. Study overall: Samples came from the United States, Italy and Spain, spanning acute and convalescent COVID-19. From T cells, B-cell-depleted T cells, or PBMCs came the material, which was cDNA or gDNA.

Authors' processing steps: The authors estimated nucleated cell counts from reference gene primer amplification. Sequencing was performed with immunoSEQ multiplex PCR; in TCRdb, only in-frame clones are kept and a portion is missing. V and J calls and clone size come straight from that table; D and trimming were deduced from the DNA. The table shows around 310,000 clones, with nearly 90% occurring only once. Seattle enrolled patients during active infection and tracked them longitudinally. V lost 3 bases, J lost 2 bases, and 6 bases stayed unmatched. The CDR3 contains 16 residues. Germline V gene sequence: CDR1 SGHTA, CDR2 FQGNSA.

The sequencing input was peripheral blood. The TCR sequence derives from a woman in her thirties or forties with COVID-19, enrolled during active disease. The chain carries TRBV7-2 and TRBJ2-2; 7 bases agree with TRBD1. CDR3 bases: TGTGCCAGCAGCTTTACCAGGACAGGAAACACCGGGGAGCTGTTTTTT. This encodes CASSFTRTGNTGELFF.